The clone carrying this TCR beta chain was counted between two and nine times. MiXCR, applied by TCRdb to the RT-PCR reads, yields one record per CDR3 protein. The sample lists 200,000 to 250,000 distinct CDR3 sequences, roughly 14% seen once, with about 9.9% in the top ten. This sample is drawn from a study of patients and donors after allogeneic stem cell transplantation. Germline V gene lookup returns CDR1 SGHTA and CDR2 FQGNSA. This CDR3 has 15 amino acids. V gave up 2 bases and J gave up 4 bases; unmatched junction bases: 4. The receptor comes from a human donor who was either an allogeneic HSCT recipient or a stem cell or donor lymphocyte infusion donor (not recorded which). It is not recorded whose cells these are; they may come from a transplant donor. The V call is TRBV7-2, the J call TRBJ1-4, with 7 positions matching TRBD1. Sequenced sample: blood, either unsorted or a sorted T cell fraction (not recorded which). The CDR3, as DNA: TGTGCCAGCAGCTTATACAGGGGACTTAATGAAAAACTGTTTTTT. This sequence encodes CASSLYRGLNEKLFF.